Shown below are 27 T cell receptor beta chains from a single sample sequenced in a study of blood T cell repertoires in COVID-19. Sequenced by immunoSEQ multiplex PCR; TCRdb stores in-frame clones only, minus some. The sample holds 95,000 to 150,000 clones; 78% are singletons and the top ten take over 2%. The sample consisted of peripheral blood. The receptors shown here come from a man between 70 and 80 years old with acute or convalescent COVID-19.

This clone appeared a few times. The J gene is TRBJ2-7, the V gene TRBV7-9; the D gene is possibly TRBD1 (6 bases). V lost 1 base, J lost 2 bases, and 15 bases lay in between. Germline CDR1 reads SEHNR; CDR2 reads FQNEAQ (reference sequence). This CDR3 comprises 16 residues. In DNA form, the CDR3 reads TGTGCCAGCAGCTTAGAGTCAGGGGCGCGCCCCTACGAGCAGTACTTC. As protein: CASSLESGARPYEQYF.

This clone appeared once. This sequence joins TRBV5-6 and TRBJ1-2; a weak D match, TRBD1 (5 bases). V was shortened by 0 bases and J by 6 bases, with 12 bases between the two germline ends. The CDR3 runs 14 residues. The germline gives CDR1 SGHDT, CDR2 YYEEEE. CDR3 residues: CASSLGSGTHGYTF. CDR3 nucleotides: TGTGCCAGCAGCTTGGGTAGCGGGACTCATGGCTACACCTTC. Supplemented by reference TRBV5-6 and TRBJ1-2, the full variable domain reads DAGVTQSPTHLIKTRGQQVTLRCSPKSGHDTVSWYQQALGQGPQFIFQYYEEEERQRGNFPDRFSGHQFPNYSSELNVNALLLGDSALYLCASSLGSGTHGYTFGSGTRLTVV.

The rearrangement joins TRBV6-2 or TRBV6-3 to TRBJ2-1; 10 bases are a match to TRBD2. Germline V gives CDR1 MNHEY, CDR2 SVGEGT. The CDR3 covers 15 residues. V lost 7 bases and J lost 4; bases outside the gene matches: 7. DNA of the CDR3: TGTGCCAGCACCCCTAGCGGGGGAGATTACAATGAGCAGTTCTTC. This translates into CASTPSGGDYNEQFF.

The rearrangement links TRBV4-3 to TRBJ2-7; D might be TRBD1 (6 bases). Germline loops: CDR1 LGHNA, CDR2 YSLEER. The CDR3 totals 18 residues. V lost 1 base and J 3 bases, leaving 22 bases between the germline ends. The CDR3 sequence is CASSQAPGSTGKYYEQYF. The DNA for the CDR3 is TGCGCCAGCAGCCAAGCCCCGGGTTCGACAGGTAAATACTACGAGCAGTACTTC.

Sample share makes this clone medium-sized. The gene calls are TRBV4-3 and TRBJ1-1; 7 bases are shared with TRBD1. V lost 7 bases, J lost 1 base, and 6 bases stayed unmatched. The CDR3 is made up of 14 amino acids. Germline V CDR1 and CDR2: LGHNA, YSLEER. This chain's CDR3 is CASKMDRTNTEAFF. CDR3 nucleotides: TGCGCCAGCAAAATGGACAGGACGAACACTGAAGCTTTCTTT.

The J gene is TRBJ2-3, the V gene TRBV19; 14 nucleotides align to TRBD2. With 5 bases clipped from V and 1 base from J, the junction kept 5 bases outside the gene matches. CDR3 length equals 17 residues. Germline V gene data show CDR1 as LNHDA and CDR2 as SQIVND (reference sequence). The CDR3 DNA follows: TGTGCCAGTAGTGGAGGGGGACTAGCGGGGGGCACAGATACGCAGTATTTT. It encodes CASSGGGLAGGTDTQYF.

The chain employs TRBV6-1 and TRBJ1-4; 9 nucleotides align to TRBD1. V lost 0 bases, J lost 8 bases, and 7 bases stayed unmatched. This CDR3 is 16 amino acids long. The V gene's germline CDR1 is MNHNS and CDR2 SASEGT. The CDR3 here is CASSEASTGGLEKLFF. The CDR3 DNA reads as TGTGCCAGCAGTGAAGCGTCGACAGGGGGTTTGGAAAAACTGTTTTTT.

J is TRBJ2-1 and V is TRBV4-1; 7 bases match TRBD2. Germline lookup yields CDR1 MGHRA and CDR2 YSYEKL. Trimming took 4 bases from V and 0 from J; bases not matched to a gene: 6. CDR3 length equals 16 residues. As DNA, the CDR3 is TGCGCCAGCAGCCCGCCTAGCGGATACTCCTACAATGAGCAGTTCTTC. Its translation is CASSPPSGYSYNEQFF.

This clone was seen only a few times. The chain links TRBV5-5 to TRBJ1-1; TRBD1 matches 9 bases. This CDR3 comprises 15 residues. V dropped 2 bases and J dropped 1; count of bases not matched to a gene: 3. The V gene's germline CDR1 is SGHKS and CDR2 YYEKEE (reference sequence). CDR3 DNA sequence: TGTGCCAGCAGCTTACAGGGGGCTTGGAACACTGAAGCTTTCTTT. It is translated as CASSLQGAWNTEAFF. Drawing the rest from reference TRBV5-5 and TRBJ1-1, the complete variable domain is DAGVTQSPTHLIKTRGQQVTLRCSPISGHKSVSWYQQVLGQGPQFIFQYYEKEERGRGNFPDRFSARQFPNYSSELNVNALLLGDSALYLCASSLQGAWNTEAFFGQGTRLTVV.

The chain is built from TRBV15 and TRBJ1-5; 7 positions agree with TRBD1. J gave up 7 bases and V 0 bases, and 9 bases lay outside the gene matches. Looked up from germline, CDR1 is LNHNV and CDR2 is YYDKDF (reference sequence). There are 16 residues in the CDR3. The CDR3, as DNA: TGTGCCACCAGCAGAGATCTAGAGGGGGCAGGGCAGCCCCAGCATTTT. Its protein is CATSRDLEGAGQPQHF.

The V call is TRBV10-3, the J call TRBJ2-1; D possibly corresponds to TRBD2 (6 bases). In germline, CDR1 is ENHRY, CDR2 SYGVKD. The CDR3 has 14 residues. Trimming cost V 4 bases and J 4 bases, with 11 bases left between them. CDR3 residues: CAISGGVRYNEQFF. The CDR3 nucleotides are TGTGCCATCAGTGGGGGGGTACGATACAATGAGCAGTTCTTC.

CDR3 bases: TGTGCCTGGGGGGCAGGGCGCACTGAAGCTTTCTTT. Residues: CAWGAGRTEAFF. The chain recombines TRBV30 with TRBJ1-1; the D gene is possibly TRBD1 (5 bases). Trimming removed 5 bases at V and 4 bases at J, with 11 bases between. This CDR3 has 12 amino acids. From germline, CDR1 is GTSNPN and CDR2 SVGIG (reference sequence).

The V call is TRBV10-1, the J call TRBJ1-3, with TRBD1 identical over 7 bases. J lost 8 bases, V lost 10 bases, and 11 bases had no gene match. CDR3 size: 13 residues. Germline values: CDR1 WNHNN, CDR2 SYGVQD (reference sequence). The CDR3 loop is CATRTGVGDTIYF. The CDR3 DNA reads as TGCGCCACAAGAACAGGGGTTGGGGACACCATATATTTT.

The CDR3 loop is CAISESGGANYGYTF. The CDR3, as DNA: TGTGCCATCAGTGAGTCGGGGGGGGCTAACTATGGCTACACCTTC. The genes are TRBV10-3 and TRBJ1-2; D possibly corresponds to TRBD1 (5 bases). V was trimmed by 0 bases and J by 0 bases, leaving 8 bases between them. The CDR3 has 15 residues. CDR1 and CDR2 (germline): ENHRY, SYGVKD.

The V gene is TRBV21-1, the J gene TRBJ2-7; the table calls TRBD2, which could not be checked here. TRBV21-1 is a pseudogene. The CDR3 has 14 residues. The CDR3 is CASSKISLIYEQYF. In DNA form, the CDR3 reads TGTGCCAGCAGCAAAATTAGCCTCATTTACGAGCAGTACTTC.

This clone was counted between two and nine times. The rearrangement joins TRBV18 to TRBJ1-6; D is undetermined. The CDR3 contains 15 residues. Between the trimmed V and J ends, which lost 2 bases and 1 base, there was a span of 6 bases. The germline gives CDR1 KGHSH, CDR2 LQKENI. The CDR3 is CASSPRGSYNSPLHF. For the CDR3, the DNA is TGTGCCAGCTCACCAAGAGGGTCCTATAATTCACCCCTCCACTTT.

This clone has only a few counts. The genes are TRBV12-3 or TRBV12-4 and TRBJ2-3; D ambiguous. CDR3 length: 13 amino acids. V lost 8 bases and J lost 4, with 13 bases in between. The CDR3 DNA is TGTGCCAGCCGTTCTACGGGTGCAGATACGCAGTATTTT. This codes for CASRSTGADTQYF.

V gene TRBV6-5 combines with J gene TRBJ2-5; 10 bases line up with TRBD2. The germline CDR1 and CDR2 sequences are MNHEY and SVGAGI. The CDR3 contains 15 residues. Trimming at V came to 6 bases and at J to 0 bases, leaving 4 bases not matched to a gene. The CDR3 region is CASRDSGGYQETQYF. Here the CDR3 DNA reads TGTGCCAGCAGGGATAGCGGGGGGTACCAAGAGACCCAGTACTTC.

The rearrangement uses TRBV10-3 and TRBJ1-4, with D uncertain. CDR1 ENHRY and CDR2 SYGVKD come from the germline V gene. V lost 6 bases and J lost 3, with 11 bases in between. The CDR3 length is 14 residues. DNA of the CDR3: TGTGCCATCAGAGGAGACCGTTCTAATGAAAAACTGTTTTTT. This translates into CAIRGDRSNEKLFF.

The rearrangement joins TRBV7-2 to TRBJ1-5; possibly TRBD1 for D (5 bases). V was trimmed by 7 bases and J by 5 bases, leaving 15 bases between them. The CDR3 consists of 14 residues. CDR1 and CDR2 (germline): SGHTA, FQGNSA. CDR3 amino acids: CASTHSGGHQPQHF. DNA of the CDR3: TGTGCCAGCACCCACAGCGGGGGTCATCAGCCCCAGCATTTT.

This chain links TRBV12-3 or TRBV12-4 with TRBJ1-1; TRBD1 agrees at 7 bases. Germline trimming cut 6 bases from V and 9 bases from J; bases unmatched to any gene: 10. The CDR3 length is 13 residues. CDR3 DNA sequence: TGTGCCAGCAGGCGCCGTCCGGACAGGAAAGCTTTCTTT. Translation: CASRRRPDRKAFF.

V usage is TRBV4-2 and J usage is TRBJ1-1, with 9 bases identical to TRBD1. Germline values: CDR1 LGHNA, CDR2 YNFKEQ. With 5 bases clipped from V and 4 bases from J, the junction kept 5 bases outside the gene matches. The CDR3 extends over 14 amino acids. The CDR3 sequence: CASSGQGLATEAFF. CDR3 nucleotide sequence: TGTGCCAGCAGCGGACAGGGGTTGGCCACTGAAGCTTTCTTT.

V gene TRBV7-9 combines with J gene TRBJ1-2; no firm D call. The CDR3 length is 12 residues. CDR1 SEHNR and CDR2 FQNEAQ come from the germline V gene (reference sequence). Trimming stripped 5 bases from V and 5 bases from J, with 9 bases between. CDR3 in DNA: TGTGCCAGCAGCGCTACTACATATGGCTACACCTTC. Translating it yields CASSATTYGYTF.

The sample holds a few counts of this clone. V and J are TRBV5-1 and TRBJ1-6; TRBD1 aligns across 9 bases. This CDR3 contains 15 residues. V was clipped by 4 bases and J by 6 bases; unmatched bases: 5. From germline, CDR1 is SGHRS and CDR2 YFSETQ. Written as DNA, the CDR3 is TGCGCCAGCAGCGTGGACAGGGGTTTTAATTCACCCCTCCACTTT. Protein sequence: CASSVDRGFNSPLHF.

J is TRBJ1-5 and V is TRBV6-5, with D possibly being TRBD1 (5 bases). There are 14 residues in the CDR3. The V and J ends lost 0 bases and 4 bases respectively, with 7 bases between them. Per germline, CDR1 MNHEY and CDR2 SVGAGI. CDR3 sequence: CASSYSGGNQPQHF. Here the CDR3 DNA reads TGTGCCAGCAGTTACTCGGGGGGAAATCAGCCCCAGCATTTT.

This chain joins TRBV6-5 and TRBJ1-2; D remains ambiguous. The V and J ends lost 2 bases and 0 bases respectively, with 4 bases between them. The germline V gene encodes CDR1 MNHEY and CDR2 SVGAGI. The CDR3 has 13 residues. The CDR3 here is CASSYLANYGYTF. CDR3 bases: TGTGCCAGCAGTTACCTAGCTAACTATGGCTACACCTTC.

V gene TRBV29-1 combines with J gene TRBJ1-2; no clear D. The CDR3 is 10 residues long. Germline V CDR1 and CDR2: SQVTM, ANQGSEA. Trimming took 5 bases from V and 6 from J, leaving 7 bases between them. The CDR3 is CSVPVDGYTF. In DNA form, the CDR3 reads TGCAGCGTTCCAGTCGATGGCTACACCTTC.